What follows are 2 T cell receptor beta chains derived from one specimen sequenced in a study of cytomegalovirus exposure and HLA in healthy donors. The PCR used 60 Vbeta and 13 Jbeta primers. The assay was immunoSEQ multiplex PCR, and TCRdb's table has in-frame clones only and misses some. The sample's table shows approximately 75,000 clones. Sequenced material: PBMCs. The source of these receptors is a man between 35 and 55 years old in good health and CMV-seronegative.

The chain is built from TRBV27 and TRBJ2-1; 9 bases map to TRBD2. The ends lost 0 bases at V and 8 bases at J; junction bases unmatched: 20. Germline V lookup: CDR1 MNHEY, CDR2 SMNVEV (reference sequence). This CDR3 region has 20 residues. Written as DNA, the CDR3 is TGTGCCAGCAGTTTATCCCCCCGCGTTTTGACTAGCGGCACATATGATGAGCAGTTCTTC. The encoded protein is CASSLSPRVLTSGTYDEQFF.

The V gene is TRBV11-2, the J gene TRBJ1-1, with D unclear. Germline assignment: CDR1 SGHAT and CDR2 FQNNGV. This CDR3 spans 12 amino acids. Between the trimmed V and J ends, which lost 7 bases and 0 bases, there was a span of 6 bases. Here the CDR3 DNA reads TGTGCCAGCAAGTCTATGAACACTGAAGCTTTCTTT. This sequence encodes CASKSMNTEAFF.